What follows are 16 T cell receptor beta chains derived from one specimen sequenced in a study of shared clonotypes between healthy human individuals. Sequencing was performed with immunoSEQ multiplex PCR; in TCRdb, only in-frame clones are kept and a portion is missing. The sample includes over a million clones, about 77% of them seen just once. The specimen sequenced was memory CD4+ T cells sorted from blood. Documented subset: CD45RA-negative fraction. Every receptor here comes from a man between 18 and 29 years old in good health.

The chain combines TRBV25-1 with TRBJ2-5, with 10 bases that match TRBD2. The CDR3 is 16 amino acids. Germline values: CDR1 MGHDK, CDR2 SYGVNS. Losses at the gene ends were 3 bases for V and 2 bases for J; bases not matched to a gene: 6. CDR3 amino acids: CASSDSSGRGQETQYF. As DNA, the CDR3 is TGTGCCAGCAGTGATTCTAGCGGGAGAGGGCAAGAGACCCAGTACTTC.

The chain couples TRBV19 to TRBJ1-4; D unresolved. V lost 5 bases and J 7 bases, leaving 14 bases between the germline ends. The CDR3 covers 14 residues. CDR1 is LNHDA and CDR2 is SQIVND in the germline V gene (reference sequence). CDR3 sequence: CASSETVGIEKLFF. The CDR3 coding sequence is TGTGCCAGTAGTGAAACAGTTGGTATTGAAAAACTGTTTTTT.

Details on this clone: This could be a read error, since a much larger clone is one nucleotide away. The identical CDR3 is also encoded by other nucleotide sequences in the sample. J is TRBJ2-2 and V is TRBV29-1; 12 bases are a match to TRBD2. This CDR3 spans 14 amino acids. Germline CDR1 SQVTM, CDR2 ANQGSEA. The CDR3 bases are TGCAGCGTTGGGACTAGCGGGAACACCGGAGAGCTGTTTTTT. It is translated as CSVGTSGNTGELFF.

The CDR3 DNA sequence: TGTGCCAGCGAGCCCGGGACTAGCCCCTACAATGAGCAGTTCTTC. Its translation: CASEPGTSPYNEQFF. The rearrangement joins TRBV18 to TRBJ2-1, with 9 bases aligning to TRBD2. Germline assignment: CDR1 KGHSH and CDR2 LQKENI. The CDR3 sequence is 15 residues long. The V and J ends lost 8 bases and 2 bases, in that order; junction bases with no gene match: 7.

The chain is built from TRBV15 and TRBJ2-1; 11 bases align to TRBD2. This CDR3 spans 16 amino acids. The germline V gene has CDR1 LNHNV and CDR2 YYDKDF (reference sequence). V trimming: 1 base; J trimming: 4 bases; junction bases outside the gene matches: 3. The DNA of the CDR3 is TGTGCCACCAGCAGAGGAACTAGCGGGGGTTACAATGAGCAGTTCTTC. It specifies CATSRGTSGGYNEQFF.

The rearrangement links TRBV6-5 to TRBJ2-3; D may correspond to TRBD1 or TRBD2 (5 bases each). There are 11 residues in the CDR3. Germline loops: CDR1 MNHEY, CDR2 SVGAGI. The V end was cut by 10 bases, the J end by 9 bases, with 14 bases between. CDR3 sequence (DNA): TGTGCCACAACTAGACAGAAAACGCAGTATTTT. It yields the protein CATTRQKTQYF.

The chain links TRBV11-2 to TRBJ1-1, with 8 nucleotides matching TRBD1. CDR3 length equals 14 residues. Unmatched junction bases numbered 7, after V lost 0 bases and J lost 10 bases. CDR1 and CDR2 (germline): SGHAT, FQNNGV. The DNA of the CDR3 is TGTGCCAGCAGCTTAGAAATTAGTCAGGGGGCAGCTTTCTTT. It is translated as CASSLEISQGAAFF. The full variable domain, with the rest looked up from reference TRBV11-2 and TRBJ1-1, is EAGVAQSPRYKIIEKRQSVAFWCNPISGHATLYWYQQILGQGPKLLIQFQNNGVVDDSQLPKDRFSAERLKGVDSTLKIQPAKLEDSAVYLCASSLEISQGAAFFGQGTRLTVV.

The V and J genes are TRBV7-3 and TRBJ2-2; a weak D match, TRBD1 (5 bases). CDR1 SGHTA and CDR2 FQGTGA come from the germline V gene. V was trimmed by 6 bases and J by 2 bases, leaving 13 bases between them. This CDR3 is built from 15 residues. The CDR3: CASRLGQGNTGELFF. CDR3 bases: TGTGCCAGCAGGTTAGGGCAGGGAAACACCGGGGAGCTGTTTTTT.

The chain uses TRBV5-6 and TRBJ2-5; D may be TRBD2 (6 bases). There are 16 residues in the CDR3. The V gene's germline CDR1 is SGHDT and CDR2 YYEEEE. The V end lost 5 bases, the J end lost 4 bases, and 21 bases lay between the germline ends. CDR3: CASSSLGTSSLETQYF. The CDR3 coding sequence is TGTGCCAGCAGTTCCCTCGGGACTTCCTCATTAGAGACCCAGTACTTC.

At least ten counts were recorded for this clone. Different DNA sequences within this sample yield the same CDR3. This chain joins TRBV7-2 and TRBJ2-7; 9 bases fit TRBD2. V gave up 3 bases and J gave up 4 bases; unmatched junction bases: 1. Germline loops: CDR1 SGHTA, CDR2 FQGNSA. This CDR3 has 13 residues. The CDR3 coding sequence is TGTGCCAGCAGCTTGCGGGAGGGATACGAGCAGTACTTC. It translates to CASSLREGYEQYF. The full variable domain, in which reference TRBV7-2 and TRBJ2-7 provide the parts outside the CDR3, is GAGVSQSPSNKVTEKGKDVELRCDPISGHTALYWYRQSLGQGLEFLIYFQGNSAPDKSGLPSDRFSAERTGGSVSTLTIQRTQQEDSAVYLCASSLREGYEQYFGPGTRLTVT.

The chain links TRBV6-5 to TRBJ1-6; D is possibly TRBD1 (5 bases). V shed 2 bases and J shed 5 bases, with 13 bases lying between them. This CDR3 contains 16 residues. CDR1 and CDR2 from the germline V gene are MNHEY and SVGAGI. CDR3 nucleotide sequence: TGTGCCAGCAGTTACACTGGGACTGCCGATAATTCACCCCTCCACTTT. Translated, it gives CASSYTGTADNSPLHF.

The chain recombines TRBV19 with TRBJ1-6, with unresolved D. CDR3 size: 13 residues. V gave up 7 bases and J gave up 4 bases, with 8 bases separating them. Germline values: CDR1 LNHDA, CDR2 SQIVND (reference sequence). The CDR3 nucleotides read TGTGCCAGTAAACCAGATTATAATTCACCCCTCCACTTT. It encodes CASKPDYNSPLHF.

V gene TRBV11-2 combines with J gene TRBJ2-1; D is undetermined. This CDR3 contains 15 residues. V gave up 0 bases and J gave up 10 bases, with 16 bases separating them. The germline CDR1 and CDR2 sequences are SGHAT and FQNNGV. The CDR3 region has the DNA TGTGCCAGCAGCTTAGAGAGATTAGCCCCTAACGAGCAGTTCTTC. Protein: CASSLERLAPNEQFF.

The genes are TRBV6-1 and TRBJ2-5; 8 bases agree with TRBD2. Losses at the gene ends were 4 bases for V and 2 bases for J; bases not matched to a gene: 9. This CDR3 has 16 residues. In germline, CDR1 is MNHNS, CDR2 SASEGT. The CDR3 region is CASSVSGGSPQETQYF. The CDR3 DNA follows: TGTGCCAGCAGTGTCAGCGGGGGCTCACCTCAAGAGACCCAGTACTTC.

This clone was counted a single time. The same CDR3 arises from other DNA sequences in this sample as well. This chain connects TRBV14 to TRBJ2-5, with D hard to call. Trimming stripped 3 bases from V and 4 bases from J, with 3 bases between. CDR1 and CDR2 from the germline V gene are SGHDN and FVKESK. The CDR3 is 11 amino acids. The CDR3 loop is CASSHGETQYF. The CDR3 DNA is TGTGCCAGCAGCCATGGAGAGACCCAGTACTTC.

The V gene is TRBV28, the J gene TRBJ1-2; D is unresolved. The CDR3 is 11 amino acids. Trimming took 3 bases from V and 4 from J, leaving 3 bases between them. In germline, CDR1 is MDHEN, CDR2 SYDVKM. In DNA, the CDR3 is TGTGCCAGCAGTTTCCCCTATGGCTACACCTTC. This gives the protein CASSFPYGYTF.